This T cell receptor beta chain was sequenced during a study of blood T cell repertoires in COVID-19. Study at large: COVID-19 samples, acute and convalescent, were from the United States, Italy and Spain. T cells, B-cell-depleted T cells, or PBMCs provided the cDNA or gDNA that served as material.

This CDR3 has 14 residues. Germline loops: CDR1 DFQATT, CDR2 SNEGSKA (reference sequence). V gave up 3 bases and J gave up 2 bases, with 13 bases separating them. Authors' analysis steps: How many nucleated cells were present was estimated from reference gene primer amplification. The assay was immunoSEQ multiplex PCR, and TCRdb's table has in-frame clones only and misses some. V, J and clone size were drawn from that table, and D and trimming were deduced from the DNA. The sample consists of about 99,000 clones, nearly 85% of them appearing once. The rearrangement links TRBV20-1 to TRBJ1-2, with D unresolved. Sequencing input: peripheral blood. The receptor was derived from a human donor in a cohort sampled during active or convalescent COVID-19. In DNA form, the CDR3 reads TGCAGTGCTAGTGGAGACAAAAAAAACTATGGCTACACCTTC. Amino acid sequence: CSASGDKKNYGYTF.